This T cell receptor (beta chain) was retrieved from a study of blood T cell repertoires in COVID-19. About the research overall: The samples span acute and convalescent COVID-19 from the United States, Italy and Spain. PBMCs, B-cell-depleted T cells, or T cells provided the cDNA or gDNA that made up the material.

The CDR3 is 15 residues long. With 5 bases removed from V and 1 base from J, the gap between germline ends came to 11 bases. Germline assignment: CDR1 LNHDA and CDR2 SQIVND (reference sequence). In the study's own analysis: The assay estimated nucleated cells by amplifying reference gene primers. Sequenced by immunoSEQ multiplex PCR; TCRdb stores in-frame clones only, minus some. Clonal size and the V and J genes are those of that table, whereas D and trimming came from the DNA. This sample yields about 37,000 clones, of which 89% are seen a single time; roughly 6.1% belongs to the top ten. The chain joins TRBV19 to TRBJ2-2, with D possibly being TRBD1 (5 bases). The sequence came from a human donor in a cohort sampled during active COVID-19. The specimen sequenced was peripheral blood. DNA for the CDR3: TGTGCCAGTAGTCCCAGGGTGGGGAACACCGGGGAGCTGTTTTTT. Its translation: CASSPRVGNTGELFF.